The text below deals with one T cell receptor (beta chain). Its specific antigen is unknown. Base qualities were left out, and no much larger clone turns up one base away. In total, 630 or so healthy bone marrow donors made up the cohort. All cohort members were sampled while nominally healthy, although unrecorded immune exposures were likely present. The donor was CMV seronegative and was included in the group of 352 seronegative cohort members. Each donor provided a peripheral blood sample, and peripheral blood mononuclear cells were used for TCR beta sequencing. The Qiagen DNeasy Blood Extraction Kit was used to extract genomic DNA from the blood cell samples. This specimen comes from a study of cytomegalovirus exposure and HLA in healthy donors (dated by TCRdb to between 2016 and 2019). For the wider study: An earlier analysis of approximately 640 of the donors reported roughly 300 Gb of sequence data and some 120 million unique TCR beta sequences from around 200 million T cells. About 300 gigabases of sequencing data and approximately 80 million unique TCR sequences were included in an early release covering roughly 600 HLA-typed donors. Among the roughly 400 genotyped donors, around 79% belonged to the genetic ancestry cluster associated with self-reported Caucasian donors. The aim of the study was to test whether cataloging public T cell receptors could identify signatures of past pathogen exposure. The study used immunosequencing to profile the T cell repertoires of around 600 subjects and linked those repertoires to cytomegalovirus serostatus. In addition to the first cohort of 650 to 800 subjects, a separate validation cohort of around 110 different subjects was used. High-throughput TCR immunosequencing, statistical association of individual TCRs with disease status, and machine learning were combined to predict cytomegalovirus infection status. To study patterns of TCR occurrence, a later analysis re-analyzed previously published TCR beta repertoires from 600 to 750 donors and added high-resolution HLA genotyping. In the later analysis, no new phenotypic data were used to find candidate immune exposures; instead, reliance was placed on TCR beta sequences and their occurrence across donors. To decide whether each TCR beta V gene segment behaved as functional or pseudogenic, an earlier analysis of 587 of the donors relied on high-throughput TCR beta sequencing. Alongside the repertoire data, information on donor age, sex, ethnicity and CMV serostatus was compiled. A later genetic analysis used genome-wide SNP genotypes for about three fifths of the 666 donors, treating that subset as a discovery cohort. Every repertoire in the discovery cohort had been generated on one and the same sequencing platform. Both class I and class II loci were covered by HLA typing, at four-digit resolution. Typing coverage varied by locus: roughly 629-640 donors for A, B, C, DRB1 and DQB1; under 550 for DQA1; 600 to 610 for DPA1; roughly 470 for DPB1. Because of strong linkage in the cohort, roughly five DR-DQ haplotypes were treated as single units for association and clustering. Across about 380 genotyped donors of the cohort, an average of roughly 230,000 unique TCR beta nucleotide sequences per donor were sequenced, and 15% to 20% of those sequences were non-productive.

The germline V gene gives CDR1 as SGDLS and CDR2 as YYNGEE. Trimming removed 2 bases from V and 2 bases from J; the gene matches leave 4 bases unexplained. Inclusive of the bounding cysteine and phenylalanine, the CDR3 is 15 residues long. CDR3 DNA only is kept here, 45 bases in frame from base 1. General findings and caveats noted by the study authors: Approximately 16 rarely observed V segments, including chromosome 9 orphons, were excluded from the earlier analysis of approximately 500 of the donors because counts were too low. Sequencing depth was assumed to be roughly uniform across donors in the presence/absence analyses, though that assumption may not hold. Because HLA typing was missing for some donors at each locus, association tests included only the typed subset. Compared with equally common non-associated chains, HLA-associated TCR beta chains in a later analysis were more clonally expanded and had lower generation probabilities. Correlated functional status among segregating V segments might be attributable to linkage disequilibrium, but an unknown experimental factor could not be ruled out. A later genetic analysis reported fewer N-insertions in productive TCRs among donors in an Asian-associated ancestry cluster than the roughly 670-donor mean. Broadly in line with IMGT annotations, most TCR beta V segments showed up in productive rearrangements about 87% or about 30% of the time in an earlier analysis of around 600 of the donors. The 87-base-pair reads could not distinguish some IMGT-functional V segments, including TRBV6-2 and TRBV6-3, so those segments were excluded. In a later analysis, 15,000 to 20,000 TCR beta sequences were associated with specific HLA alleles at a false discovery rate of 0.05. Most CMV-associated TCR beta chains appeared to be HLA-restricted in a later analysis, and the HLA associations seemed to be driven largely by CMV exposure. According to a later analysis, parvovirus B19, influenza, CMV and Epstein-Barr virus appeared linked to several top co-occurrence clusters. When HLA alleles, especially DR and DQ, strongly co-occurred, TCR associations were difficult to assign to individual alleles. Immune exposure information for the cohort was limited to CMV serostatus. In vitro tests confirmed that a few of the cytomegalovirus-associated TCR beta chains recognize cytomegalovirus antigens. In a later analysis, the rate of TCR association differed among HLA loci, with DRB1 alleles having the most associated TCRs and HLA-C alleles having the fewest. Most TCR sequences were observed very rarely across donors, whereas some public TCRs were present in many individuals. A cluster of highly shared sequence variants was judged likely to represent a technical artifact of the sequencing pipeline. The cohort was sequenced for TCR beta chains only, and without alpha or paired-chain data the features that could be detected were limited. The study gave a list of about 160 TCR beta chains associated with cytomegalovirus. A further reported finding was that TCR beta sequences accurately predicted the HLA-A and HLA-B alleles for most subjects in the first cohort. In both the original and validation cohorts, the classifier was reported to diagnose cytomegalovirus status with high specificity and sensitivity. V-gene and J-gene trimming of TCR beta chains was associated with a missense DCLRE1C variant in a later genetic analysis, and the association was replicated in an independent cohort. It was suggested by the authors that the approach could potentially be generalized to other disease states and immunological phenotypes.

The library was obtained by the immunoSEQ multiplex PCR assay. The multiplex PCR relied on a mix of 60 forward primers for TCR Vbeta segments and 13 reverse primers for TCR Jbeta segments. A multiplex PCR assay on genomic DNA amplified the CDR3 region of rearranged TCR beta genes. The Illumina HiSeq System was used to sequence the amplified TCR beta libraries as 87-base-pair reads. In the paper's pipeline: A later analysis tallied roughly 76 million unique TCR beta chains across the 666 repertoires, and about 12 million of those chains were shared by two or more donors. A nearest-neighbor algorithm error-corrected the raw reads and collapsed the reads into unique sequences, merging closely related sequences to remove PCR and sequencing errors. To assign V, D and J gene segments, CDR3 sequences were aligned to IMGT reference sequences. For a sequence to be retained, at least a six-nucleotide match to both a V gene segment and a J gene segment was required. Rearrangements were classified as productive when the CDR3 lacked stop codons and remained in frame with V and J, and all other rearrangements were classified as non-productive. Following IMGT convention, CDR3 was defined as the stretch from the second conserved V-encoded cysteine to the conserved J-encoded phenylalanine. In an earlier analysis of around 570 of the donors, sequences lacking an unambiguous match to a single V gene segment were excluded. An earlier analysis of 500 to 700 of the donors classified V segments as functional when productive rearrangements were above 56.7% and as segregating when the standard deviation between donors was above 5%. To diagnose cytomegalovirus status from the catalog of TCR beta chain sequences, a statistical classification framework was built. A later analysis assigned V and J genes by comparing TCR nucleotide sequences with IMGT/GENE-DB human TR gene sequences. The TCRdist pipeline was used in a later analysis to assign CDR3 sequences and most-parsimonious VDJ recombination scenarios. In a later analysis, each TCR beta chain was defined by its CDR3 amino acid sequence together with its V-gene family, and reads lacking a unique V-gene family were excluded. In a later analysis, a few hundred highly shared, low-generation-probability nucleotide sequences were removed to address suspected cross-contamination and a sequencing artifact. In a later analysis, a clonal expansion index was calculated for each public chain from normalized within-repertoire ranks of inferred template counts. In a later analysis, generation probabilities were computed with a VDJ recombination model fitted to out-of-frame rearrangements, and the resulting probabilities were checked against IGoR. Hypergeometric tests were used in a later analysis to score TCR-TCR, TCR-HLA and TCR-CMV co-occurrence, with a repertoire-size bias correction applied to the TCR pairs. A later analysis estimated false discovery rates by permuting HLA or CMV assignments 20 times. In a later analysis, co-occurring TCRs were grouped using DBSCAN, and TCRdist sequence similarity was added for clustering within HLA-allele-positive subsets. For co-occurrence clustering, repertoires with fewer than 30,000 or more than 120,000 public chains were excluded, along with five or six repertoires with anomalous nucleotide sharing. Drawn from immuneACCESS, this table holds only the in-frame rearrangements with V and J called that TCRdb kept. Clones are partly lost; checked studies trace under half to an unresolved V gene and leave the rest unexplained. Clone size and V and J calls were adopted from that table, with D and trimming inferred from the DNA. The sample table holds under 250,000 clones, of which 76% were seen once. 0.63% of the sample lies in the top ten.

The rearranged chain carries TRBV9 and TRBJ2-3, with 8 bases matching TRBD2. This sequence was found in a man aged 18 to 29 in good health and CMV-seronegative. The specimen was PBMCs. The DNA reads TGTGCCAGCAGCGTGATAGCGGGAATCACAGATACGCAGTATTTT. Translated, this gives CASSVIAGITDTQYF.